This T cell receptor (beta chain) emerged from a study of OX40 agonist ivuxolimab in advanced cancers. At the level of the whole study: The costimulatory receptor OX40 (CD134) was targeted by ivuxolimab, a fully human IgG2 agonistic monoclonal antibody. Intravenous ivuxolimab was administered to patients every 2 weeks at six dose levels: 0.01, 0.1, 0.3, 1.5, 3 and 10 mg/kg. Among the roughly 52 dose-escalation patients, around 19 had hepatocellular carcinoma, about 15 melanoma, 9 renal cell carcinoma and 9 head and neck cancer. The paper describes the monotherapy dose-escalation part (N ≈ 50 patients) of the phase I trial of ivuxolimab. Prior anti-PD-1, anti-PD-L1 or anti-CTLA-4 therapy was permitted, and about 40% of dose-escalation patients had received checkpoint inhibitors. Partial responses occurred in three dose-escalation patients: two with cutaneous melanoma and one with hepatocellular carcinoma. A male proportion of 82.7% and a mean age of approximately 58 years, ranging from roughly 23 to 79, were recorded for the dose-escalation cohort. The purpose of peripheral TCRbeta sequencing was to test whether ivuxolimab changed TCR sequence diversity and led to clonal T-cell expansion. General study outcomes and caveats: Low levels of normalized T-cell clonal expansion were also seen in some patients who did not respond. The antigen specificity of the clonally expanded peripheral T cells was not determined. After ivuxolimab, CD8+ T cells had more expanded clones than CD4+ T cells on average. At doses from 0.1 to 3.0 mg/kg, clonal expansion was seen in both CD4+ and CD8+ blood T cells between baseline and week 6. In the 0.1-3.0 mg/kg groups, partial responders had among the lowest normalized peripheral clonal expansion, particularly in CD8+ T cells.

The trial excluded patients who had a history of autoimmune disease or were on systemic immunosuppression. In every dose cohort, peripheral blood was drawn for TCR sequencing at baseline, cycle 4 day 1, and cycle 7 day 1. The samples were taken from a phase I, first-in-human, multicenter, open-label dose-escalation trial of ivuxolimab. The trial enrolled adults with locally advanced or metastatic head and neck squamous cell, hepatocellular, melanoma or renal cell carcinoma. CD4+ and CD8+ T cells were sorted separately from peripheral blood before TCR sequencing. For sequencing of the TCRbeta CDR3 region, genomic DNA was extracted from the sorted cells. The immunoSEQ Assay was used to sequence the TCRbeta CDR3 regions. TCRdb carries this immuneACCESS record with in-frame sequences only. Its versions omit some clonotypes, under half of them owing to an unresolved V gene in the studies checked, with the rest unexplained. This sample lists fewer than 70,000 clones; about 85% were detected once. The ten largest clones capture around 3% of the sample.

Concerning this clone: Which antigen it targets is not known. No per-base quality is available; no much larger clone lies one base away.

Sequencing was performed on CD4+ or CD8+ T cells sorted from blood, taken in a trial of the OX40 agonist ivuxolimab. This TCR was sampled from an adult with an advanced solid tumor such as melanoma, head and neck, liver or kidney cancer.

CDR3 sequence: CASSVQGSGTNEKLFF. The DNA sequence is as follows: TGTGCCAGCAGCGTCCAGGGGTCGGGTACTAATGAAAAACTGTTTTTT. Here the chain combines TRBV11-2 and TRBJ1-4; the D gene is perhaps TRBD1, from 6 matching bases. CDR1 SGHAT and CDR2 FQNNGV are derived from the germline V gene. The CDR3 measures 16 amino acids from cysteine to phenylalanine. Just CDR3 DNA is preserved here, 48 bases in frame from base 1. Trimming takes 5 bases from V and 2 bases from J, and the germline ends sit 15 bases apart.